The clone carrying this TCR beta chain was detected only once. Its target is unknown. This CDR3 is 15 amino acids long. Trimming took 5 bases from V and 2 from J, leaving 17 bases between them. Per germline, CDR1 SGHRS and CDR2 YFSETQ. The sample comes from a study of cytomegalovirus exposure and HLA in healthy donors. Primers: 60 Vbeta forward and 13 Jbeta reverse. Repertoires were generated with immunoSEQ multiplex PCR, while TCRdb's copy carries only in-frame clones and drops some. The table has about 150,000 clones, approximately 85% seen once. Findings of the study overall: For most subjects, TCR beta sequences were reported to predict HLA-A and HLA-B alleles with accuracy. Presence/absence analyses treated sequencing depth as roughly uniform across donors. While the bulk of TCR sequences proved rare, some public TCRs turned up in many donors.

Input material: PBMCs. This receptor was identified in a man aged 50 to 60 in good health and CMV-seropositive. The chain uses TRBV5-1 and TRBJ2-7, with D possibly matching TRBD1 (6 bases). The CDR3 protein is CASRPGDTSAYEQYF. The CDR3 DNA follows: TGCGCCAGCAGGCCCGGGGACACCAGTGCCTACGAGCAGTACTTC.